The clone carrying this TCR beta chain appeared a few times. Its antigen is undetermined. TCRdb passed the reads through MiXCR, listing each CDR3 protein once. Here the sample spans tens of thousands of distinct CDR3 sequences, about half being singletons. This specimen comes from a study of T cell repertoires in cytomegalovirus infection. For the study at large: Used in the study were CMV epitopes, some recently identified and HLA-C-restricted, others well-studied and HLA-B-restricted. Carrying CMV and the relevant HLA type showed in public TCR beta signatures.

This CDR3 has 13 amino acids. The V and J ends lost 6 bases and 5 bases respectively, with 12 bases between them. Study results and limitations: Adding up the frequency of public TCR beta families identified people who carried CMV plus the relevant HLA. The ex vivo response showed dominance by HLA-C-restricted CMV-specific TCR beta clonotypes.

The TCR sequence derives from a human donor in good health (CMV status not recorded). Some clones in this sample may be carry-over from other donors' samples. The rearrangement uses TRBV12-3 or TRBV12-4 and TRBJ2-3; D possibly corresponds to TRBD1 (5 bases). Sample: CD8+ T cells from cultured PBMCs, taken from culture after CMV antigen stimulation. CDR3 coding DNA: TGTGCCAGCAGGGACCAGGGAAAAGATACGCAGTATTTT. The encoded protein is CASRDQGKDTQYF.